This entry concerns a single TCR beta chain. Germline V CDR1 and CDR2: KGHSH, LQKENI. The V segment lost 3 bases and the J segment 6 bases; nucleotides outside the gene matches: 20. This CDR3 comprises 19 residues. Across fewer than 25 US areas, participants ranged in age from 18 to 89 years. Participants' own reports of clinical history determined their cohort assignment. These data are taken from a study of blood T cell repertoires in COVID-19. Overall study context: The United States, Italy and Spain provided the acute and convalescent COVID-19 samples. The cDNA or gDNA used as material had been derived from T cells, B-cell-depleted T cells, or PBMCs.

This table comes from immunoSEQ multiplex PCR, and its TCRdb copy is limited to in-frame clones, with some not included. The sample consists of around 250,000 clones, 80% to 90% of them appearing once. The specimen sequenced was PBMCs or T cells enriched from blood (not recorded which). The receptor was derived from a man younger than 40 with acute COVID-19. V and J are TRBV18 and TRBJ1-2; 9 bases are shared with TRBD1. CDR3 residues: CASSPIPHLSPGTGNGYTF. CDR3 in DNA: TGTGCCAGCTCACCCATACCCCATCTAAGTCCCGGGACAGGGAATGGCTACACCTTC.